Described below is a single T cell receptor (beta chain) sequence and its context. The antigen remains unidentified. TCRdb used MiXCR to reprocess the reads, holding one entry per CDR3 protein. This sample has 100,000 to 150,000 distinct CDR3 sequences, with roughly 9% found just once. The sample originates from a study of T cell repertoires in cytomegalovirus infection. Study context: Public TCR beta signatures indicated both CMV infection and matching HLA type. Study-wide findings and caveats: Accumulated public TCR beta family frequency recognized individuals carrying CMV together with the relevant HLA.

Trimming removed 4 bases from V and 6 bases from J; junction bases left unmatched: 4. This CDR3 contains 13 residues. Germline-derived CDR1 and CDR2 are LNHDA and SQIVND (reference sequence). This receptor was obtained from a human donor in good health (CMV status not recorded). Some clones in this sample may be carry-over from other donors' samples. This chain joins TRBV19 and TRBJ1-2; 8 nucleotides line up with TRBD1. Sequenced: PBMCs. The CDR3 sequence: CASSTQGVHGYTF. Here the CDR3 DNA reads TGTGCCAGTAGTACACAGGGGGTTCATGGCTACACCTTC.